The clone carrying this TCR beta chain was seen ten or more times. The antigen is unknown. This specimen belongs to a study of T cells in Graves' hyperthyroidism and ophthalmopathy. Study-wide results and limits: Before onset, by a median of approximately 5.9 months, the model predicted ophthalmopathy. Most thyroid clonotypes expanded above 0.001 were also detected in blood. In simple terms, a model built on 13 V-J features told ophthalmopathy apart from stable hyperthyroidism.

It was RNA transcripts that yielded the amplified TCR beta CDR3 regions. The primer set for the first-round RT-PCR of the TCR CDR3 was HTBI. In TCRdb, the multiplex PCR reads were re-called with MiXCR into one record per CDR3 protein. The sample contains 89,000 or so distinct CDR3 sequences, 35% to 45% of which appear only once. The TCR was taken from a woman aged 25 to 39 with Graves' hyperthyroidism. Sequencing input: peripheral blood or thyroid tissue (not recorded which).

CDR3 coding DNA: TGTGCCAGCAGCTACCCTCTAGGCACAGATACGCAGTATTTT. This translates into CASSYPLGTDTQYF. The rearrangement joins TRBV6-5 to TRBJ2-3; D unresolved. The CDR3 totals 14 residues. Trimming cost V 6 bases and J 1 base, with 11 bases left between them. Germline values: CDR1 MNHEY, CDR2 SVGAGI.